One sample yielded the 6 T cell receptor beta chains listed below, sequenced in a study of neurological immune-mediated disorders (dated by TCRdb to between 2018 and 2021). The receptor library was made with 5' RACE. The sequencer was an Illumina HiSeq 2500. Starting from the raw public reads, TCRdb applied fastp trimming at Q25, assembled clones with MiXCR and retained in-frame beta chains. All rows with the same CDR3 protein become a single entry with the most common DNA and genes. A total of about 89,000 distinct CDR3 sequences appear in this sample, 2.5% to 3% of them only once. The ten largest clones capture around 1.1% of the sample. Material: PBMCs. The receptor source for this set is a woman under 40 with multiple sclerosis.

This clonotype has just a few counts. V is TRBV12-3 or TRBV12-4 and J is TRBJ2-5; 13 bases match TRBD2. The CDR3 contains 16 residues. With 4 bases clipped from V and 4 bases from J, the junction kept 6 bases outside the gene matches. The DNA of the CDR3 is TGTGCCAGCAGTTCTCGACTAGCGGGAGGAGGAGAGACCCAGTACTTC. This codes for CASSSRLAGGGETQYF.

This clonotype was seen repeatedly, ten times or more. The chain couples TRBV20-1 to TRBJ2-3; D gene unclear. V dropped 0 bases and J dropped 8 bases, with 12 bases sitting between them. The length of the CDR3 is 13 residues. The germline CDR1 and CDR2 sequences are DFQATT and SNEGSKA (reference sequence). The CDR3 spells CSARDLPGGTQYF. The CDR3 DNA reads as TGCAGTGCTAGAGATCTCCCGGGCGGTACGCAGTATTTT.

The table lists this clonotype with many counts. J is TRBJ2-1 and V is TRBV6-2 or TRBV6-3, with 13 bases matching TRBD2. V lost 2 bases to trimming and J lost 8 bases; unmatched junction nucleotides: 12. The CDR3 covers 18 residues. Germline-derived CDR1 and CDR2 are MNHEY and SVGEGT. The CDR3 is CASSYPTLTSGRSDEQFF. CDR3 nucleotides: TGTGCCAGCAGTTACCCAACTCTGACTAGCGGGAGGTCGGATGAGCAGTTCTTC.

This clonotype was seen many times. V usage is TRBV7-2 and J usage is TRBJ1-5; D is perhaps TRBD1 (5 bases). Germline V gene lookup returns CDR1 SGHTA and CDR2 FQGNSA. Between the trimmed V and J ends, which lost 3 bases and 9 bases, there was a span of 9 bases. The CDR3 has 12 residues. The CDR3 bases are TGTGCCAGCAGCTTCCAGGGACGGCCCCAGCATTTT. Protein sequence: CASSFQGRPQHF.

This clonotype has at least ten counts. The chain links TRBV4-3 to TRBJ2-4; 11 bases agree with TRBD1. Germline V gene data show CDR1 as LGHNA and CDR2 as YSLEER. The junction had 3 bases not matched to a gene; V was cut back by 1 base and J by 7 bases. This CDR3 has 15 residues. The CDR3 DNA reads TGCGCCAGCAGCCAAGTGGGGACAGGGGGGAACATTCAGTACTTC. This gives the protein CASSQVGTGGNIQYF.

Ten or more counts support this clonotype. V is TRBV12-3 or TRBV12-4 and J is TRBJ1-1; maybe TRBD1 (5 bases). The CDR3 covers 13 residues. V shed 4 bases and J shed 1 base, with 7 bases lying between them. CDR3 residues: CASSWDPNTEAFF. CDR3 in DNA: TGTGCCAGCAGTTGGGACCCGAACACTGAAGCTTTCTTT.